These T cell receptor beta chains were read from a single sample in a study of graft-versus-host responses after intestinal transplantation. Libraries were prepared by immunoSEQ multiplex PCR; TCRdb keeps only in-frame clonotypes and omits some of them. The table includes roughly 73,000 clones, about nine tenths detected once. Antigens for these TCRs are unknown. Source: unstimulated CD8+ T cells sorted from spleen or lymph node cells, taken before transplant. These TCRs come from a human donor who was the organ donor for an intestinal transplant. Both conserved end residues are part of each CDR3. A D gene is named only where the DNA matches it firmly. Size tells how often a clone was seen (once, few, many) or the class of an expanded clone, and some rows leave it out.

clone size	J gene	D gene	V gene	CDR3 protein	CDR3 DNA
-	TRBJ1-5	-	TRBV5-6	CASSKSPPGLSNQPQHF	TGTGCCAGCAGCAAATCCCCCCCGGGACTTAGCAATCAGCCCCAGCATTTT
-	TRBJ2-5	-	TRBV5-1	CASSSPSTNGETQYF	TGCGCCAGCAGCTCCCCCTCAACTAACGGGGAGACCCAGTACTTC
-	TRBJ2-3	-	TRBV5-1	CASSLEAEATDTQYF	TGCGCCAGCAGCTTGGAGGCAGAAGCCACAGATACGCAGTATTTT
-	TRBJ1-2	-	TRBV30	CAWSLGSRDVYGYTF	TGTGCCTGGAGTTTAGGGTCCAGGGATGTCTATGGCTACACCTTC
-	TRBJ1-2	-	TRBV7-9	CASSLGTHINYGYTF	TGTGCCAGCAGCTTAGGGACCCATATTAACTATGGCTACACCTTC
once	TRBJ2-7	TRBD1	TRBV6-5	CASSVLGTGIEQYF	TGTGCCAGCAGTGTATTAGGGACAGGAATCGAGCAGTACTTC
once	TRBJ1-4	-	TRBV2	CASTTNEKLFF	TGTGCCAGCACAACTAATGAAAAACTGTTTTTT
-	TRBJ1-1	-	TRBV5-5	CASSWGGKGFF	TGTGCCAGCAGCTGGGGTGGCAAGGGTTTCTTT
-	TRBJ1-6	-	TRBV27	CASSLSWGSINSPLHF	TGTGCCAGCAGTTTATCGTGGGGTAGCATTAATTCACCCCTCCACTTT
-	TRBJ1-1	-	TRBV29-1	CSVDGSNTEAFF	TGCAGCGTTGATGGCAGCAACACTGAAGCTTTCTTT
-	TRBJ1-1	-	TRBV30	CAWQIFLNTEAFF	TGTGCCTGGCAAATATTCCTGAACACTGAAGCTTTCTTT
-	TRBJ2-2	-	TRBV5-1	CASSLANGDTGELFF	TGCGCCAGCAGCTTGGCTAACGGGGACACCGGGGAGCTGTTTTTT
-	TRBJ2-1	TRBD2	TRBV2	CASRILAVMEQFF	TGTGCCAGCAGGATACTAGCGGTGATGGAGCAGTTCTTC
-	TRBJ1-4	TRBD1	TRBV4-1	CASSPPGQNEKLFF	TGCGCCAGCAGCCCGCCGGGACAGAATGAAAAACTGTTTTTT
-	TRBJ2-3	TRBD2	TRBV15	CATSRKAGGGDTQYF	TGTGCCACCAGCAGGAAAGCGGGGGGCGGGGATACGCAGTATTTT